This passage covers 9 T cell receptor beta chains from one sample sequenced in a study of blood T cell repertoires in COVID-19. Libraries were prepared by immunoSEQ multiplex PCR; TCRdb keeps only in-frame clonotypes and omits some of them. The sample contains approximately 250,000 clones, roughly 85% of which appear only once. Material: peripheral blood. These receptor sequences come from a man in his sixties who had recovered from COVID-19.

The chain couples TRBV6-5 to TRBJ1-6, with 7 bases fitting TRBD1. V gave up 10 bases and J gave up 2 bases; unmatched junction bases: 5. The CDR3 has 14 residues. CDR1 is MNHEY and CDR2 is SVGAGI in the germline V gene. The CDR3, as DNA: TGTGCCACTCTTACAGGGGCCTATAATTCACCCCTCCACTTT. Protein sequence: CATLTGAYNSPLHF.

V usage is TRBV11-2 and J usage is TRBJ2-3; weak D call: TRBD2 (6 bases). Germline V gives CDR1 SGHAT, CDR2 FQNNGV. V shed 4 bases and J shed 2 bases, with 13 bases lying between them. The CDR3 length is 15 residues. Here the CDR3 DNA reads TGTGCCAGCAGCTCGGTGGGGGGTTTCACAGATACGCAGTATTTT. Its translation: CASSSVGGFTDTQYF.

The J gene is TRBJ2-7, the V gene TRBV4-1, with 7 bases fitting TRBD1. After removal of 4 bases from V and 2 bases from J, the junction contained 5 bases not matched to a gene. The germline gives CDR1 MGHRA, CDR2 YSYEKL. The CDR3 has 14 amino acids. CDR3 sequence reads: CASSLRQGPYEQYF. The CDR3 region has the DNA TGCGCCAGCAGCCTTAGACAGGGCCCCTACGAGCAGTACTTC.

The chain couples TRBV6-2 or TRBV6-3 to TRBJ1-5; the D gene is possibly TRBD1 (6 bases). Trimming cost V 0 bases and J 3 bases, with 15 bases left between them. The length of the CDR3 is 17 residues. The V gene's germline CDR1 is MNHEY and CDR2 SVGEGT. CDR3 in amino acids: CASSYSLGQGTNQPQHF. The CDR3 DNA follows: TGTGCCAGCAGTTACTCATTGGGGCAGGGGACCAATCAGCCCCAGCATTTT.

The chain uses TRBV9 and TRBJ2-7; TRBD1 matches at 7 bases. The CDR3 is made up of 13 amino acids. Germline assignment: CDR1 SGDLS and CDR2 YYNGEE. V lost 0 bases, J lost 6 bases, and 3 bases stayed unmatched. CDR3 nucleotide sequence: TGTGCCAGCAGCGTAGCCCCAGGGGGCGAGCAGTACTTC. Its translation: CASSVAPGGEQYF.

The chain employs TRBV2 and TRBJ1-5, with D possibly matching TRBD1 (6 bases). The germline V gene has CDR1 SNHLY and CDR2 FYNNEI. Deletions cut 5 bases from V and 6 bases from J, with 14 bases between. CDR3 size: 14 residues. CDR3 region: CASSLQGLRQPQHF. Written as DNA, the CDR3 is TGTGCCAGCAGTCTACAGGGTCTGCGTCAGCCCCAGCATTTT.

The chain combines TRBV7-9 with TRBJ2-3; 10 bases map to TRBD2. Germline-derived CDR1 and CDR2 are SEHNR and FQNEAQ (reference sequence). Losses at the gene ends were 4 bases for V and 4 bases for J; bases not matched to a gene: 11. The CDR3 is 17 amino acids. The CDR3 here is CASSSPQSGGAADTQYF. In DNA, the CDR3 is TGTGCCAGCAGCTCCCCCCAAAGCGGGGGGGCAGCAGATACGCAGTATTTT.

The chain carries TRBV11-2 and TRBJ2-1; TRBD2 aligns across 11 bases. There are 18 residues in the CDR3. Germline V CDR1 and CDR2: SGHAT, FQNNGV. Trimming took 2 bases from V and 6 from J; bases not matched to a gene: 12. The CDR3 DNA sequence: TGTGCCAGCAGCTTAAAAAGAGCTAGCGGGGGGTTTGGCAATGAGCAGTTCTTC. Translation gives CASSLKRASGGFGNEQFF.

Here the CDR3 reads CASSLQGARNYGYTF. CDR3 DNA: TGTGCCAGCAGTCTTCAGGGGGCGCGGAACTATGGCTACACCTTC. This chain joins TRBV6-5 and TRBJ1-2; 8 nucleotides line up with TRBD1. This CDR3 has 15 amino acids. Per the germline V gene, CDR1 is MNHEY and CDR2 is SVGAGI. V was pared by 5 bases and J by 2 bases, with 7 bases of the junction left unmatched.